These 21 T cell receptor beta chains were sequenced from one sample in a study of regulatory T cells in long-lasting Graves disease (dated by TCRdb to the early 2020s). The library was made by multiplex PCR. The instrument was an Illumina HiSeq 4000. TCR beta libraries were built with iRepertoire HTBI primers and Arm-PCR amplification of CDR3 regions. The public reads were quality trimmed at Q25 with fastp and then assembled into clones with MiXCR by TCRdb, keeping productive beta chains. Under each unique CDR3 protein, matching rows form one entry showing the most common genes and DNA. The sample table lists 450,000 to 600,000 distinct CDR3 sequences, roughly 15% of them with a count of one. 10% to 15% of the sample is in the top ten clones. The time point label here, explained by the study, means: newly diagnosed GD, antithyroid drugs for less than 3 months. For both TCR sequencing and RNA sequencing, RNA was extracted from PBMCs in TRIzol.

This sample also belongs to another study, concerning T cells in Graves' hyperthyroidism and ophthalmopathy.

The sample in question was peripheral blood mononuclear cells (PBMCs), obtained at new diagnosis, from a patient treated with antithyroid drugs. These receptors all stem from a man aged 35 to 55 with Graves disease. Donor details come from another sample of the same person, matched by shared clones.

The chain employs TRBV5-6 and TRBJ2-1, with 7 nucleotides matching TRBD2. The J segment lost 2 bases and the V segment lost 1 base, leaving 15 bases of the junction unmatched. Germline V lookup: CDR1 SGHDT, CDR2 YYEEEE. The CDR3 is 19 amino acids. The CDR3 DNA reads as TGTGCCAGCAGCTTGAGGAGTTCGGGAGGCCTAGCGGCCTACAATGAGCAGTTCTTC. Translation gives CASSLRSSGGLAAYNEQFF.

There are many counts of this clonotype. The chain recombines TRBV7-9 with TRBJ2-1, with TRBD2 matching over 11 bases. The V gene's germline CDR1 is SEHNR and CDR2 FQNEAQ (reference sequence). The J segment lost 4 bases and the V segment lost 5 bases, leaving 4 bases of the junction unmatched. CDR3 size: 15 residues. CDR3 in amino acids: CASSVGLAVYNEQFF. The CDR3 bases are TGTGCCAGCAGCGTGGGACTAGCGGTATACAATGAGCAGTTCTTC.

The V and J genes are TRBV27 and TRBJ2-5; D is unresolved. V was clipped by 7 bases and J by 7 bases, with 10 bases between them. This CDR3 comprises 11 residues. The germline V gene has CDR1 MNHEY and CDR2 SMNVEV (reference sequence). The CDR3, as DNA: TGTGCCAGCACTCACGTGGGGACCCAGTACTTC. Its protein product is CASTHVGTQYF.

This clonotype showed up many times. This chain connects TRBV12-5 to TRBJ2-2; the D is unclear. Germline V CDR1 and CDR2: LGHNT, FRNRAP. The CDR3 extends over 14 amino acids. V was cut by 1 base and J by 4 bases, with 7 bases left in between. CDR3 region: CASGLDLLTGELFF. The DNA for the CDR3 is TGTGCTAGTGGTTTGGACCTTCTCACCGGGGAGCTGTTTTTT.

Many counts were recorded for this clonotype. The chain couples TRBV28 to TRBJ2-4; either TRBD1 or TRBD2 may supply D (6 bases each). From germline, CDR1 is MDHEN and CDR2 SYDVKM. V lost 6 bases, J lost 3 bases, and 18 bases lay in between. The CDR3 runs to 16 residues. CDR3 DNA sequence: TGTGCCAGCAGCCTTGCCGGGGGACAACTCAAAAACATTCAGTACTTC. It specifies CASSLAGGQLKNIQYF.

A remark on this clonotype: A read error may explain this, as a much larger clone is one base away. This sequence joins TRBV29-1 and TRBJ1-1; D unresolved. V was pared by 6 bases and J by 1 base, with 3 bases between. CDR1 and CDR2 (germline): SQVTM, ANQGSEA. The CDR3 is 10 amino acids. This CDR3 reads CSVQNTEAFF. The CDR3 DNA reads TGCAGCGTCCAGAACACTGAAGCTTTCTTT.

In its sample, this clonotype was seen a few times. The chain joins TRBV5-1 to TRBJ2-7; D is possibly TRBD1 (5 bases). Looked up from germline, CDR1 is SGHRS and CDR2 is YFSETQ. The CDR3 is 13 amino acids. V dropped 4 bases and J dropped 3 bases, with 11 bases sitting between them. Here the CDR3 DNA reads TGCGCCAGCAGCAATGGACAAATCTACGAGCAGTACTTC. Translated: CASSNGQIYEQYF.

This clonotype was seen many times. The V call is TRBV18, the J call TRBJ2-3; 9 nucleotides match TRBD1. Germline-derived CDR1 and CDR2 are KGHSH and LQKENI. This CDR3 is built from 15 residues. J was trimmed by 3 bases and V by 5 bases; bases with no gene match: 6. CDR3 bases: TGTGCCAGCTCATCTACAGGGGGCTGGACAGATACGCAGTATTTT. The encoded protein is CASSSTGGWTDTQYF.

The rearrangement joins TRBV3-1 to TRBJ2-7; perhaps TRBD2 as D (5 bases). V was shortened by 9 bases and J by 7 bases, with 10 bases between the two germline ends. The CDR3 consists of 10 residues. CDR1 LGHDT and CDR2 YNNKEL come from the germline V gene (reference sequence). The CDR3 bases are TGTGCCAGTATCCGCGGGGAGCAGTACTTC. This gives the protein CASIRGEQYF.

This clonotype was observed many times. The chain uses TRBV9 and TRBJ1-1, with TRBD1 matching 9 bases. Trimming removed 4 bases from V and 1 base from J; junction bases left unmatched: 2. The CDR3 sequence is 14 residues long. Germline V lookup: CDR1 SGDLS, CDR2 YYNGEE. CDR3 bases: TGTGCCAGCAGCTGGGACAGGGAGAACACTGAAGCTTTCTTT. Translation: CASSWDRENTEAFF.

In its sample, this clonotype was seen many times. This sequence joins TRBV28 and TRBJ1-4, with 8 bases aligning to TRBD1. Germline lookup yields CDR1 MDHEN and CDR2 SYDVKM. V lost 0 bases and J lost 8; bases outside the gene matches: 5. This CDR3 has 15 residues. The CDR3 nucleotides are TGTGCCAGCAGTTTATGGACAGGGGCTGGGGAAAAACTGTTTTTT. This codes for CASSLWTGAGEKLFF.

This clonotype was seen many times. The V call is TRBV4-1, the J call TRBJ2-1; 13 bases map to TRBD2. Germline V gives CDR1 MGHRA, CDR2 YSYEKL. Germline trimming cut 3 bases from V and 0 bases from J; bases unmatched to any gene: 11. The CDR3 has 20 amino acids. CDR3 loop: CASSHWGLAGPQSSYNEQFF. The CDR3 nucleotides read TGCGCCAGCAGCCATTGGGGACTAGCGGGACCCCAGAGCTCCTACAATGAGCAGTTCTTC.

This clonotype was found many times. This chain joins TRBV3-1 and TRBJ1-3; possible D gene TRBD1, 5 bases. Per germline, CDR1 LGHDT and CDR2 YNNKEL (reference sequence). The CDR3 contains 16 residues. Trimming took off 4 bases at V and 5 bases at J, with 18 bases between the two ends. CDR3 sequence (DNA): TGTGCCAGCAGCCCCGTCCGGCAGGGAGGTCGAAACACCATATATTTT. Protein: CASSPVRQGGRNTIYF.

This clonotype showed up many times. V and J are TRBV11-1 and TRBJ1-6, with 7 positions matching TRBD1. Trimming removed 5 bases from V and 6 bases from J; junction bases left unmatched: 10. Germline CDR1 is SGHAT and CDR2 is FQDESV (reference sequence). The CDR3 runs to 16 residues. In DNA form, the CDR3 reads TGTGCCAGCAGCGGACTACAGGGGATCGGTAATTCACCCCTCCACTTT. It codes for CASSGLQGIGNSPLHF.

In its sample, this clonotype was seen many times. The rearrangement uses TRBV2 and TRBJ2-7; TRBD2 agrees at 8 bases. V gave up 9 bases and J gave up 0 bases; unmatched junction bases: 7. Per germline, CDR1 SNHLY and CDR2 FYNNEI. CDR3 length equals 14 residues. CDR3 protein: CARSLSGDSYEQYF. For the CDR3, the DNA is TGTGCCAGGTCTCTTAGCGGGGACTCCTACGAGCAGTACTTC. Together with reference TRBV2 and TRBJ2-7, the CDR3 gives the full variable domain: EPEVTQTPSHQVTQMGQEVILRCVPISNHLYFYWYRQILGQKVEFLVSFYNNEISEKSEIFDDQFSVERPDGSNFTLKIRSTKLEDSAMYFCARSLSGDSYEQYFGPGTRLTVT.

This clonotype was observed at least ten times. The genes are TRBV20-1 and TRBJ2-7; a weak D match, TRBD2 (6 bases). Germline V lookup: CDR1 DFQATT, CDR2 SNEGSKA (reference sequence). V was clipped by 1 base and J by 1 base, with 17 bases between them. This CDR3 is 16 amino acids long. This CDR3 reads CSARATAGGSSYEQYF. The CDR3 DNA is TGCAGTGCTAGAGCAACAGCGGGCGGATCTTCCTACGAGCAGTACTTC.

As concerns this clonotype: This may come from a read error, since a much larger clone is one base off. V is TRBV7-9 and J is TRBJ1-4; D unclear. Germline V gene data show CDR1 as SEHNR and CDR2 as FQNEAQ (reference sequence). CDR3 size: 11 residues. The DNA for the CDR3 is TGTGCCAGCAACTTAGAGGAAAAACTGTTTTTT. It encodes CASNLEEKLFF.

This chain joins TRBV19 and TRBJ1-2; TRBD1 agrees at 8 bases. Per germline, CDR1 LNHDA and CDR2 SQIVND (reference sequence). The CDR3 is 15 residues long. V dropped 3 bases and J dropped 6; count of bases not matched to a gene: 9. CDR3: CASSIDRGQGHGYTF. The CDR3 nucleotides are TGTGCCAGTAGTATCGATCGAGGACAGGGCCATGGCTACACCTTC. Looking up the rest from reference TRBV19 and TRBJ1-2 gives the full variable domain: DGGITQSPKYLFRKEGQNVTLSCEQNLNHDAMYWYRQDPGQGLRLIYYSQIVNDFQKGDIAEGYSVSREKKESFPLTVTSAQKNPTAFYLCASSIDRGQGHGYTFGSGTRLTVV.

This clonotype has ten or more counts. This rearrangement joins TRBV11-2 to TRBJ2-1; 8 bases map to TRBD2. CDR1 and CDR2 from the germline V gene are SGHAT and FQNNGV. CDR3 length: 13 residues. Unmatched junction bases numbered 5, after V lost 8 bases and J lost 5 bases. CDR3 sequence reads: CASGLAIHNEQFF. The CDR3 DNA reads TGTGCCAGCGGACTAGCAATCCACAATGAGCAGTTCTTC.

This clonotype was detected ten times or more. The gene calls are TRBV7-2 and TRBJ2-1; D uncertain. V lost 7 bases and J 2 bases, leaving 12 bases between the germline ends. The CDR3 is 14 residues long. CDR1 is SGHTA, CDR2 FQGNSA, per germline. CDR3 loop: CASIPTPTYNEQFF. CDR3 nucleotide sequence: TGTGCCAGCATTCCGACTCCTACCTACAATGAGCAGTTCTTC.

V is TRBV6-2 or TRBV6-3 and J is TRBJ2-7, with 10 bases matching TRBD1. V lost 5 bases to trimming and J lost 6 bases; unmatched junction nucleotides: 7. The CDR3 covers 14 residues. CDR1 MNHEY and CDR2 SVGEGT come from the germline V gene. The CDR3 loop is CASSDRDRGGEQYF. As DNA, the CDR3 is TGTGCCAGCAGTGACCGGGACAGGGGAGGCGAGCAGTACTTC.